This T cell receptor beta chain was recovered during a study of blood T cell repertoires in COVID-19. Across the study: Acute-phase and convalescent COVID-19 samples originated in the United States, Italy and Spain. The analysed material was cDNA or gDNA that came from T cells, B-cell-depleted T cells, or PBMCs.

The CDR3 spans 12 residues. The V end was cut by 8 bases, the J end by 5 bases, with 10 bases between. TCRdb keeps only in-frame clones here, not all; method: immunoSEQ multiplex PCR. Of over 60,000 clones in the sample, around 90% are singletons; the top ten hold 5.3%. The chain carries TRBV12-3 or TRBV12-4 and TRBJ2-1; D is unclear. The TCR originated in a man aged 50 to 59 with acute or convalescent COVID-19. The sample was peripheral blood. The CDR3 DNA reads TGTGCCAGCCGGCCGGGTGACAATGAGCAGTTCTTC. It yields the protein CASRPGDNEQFF.